These 22 T cell receptor beta chains were all obtained from the same sample, sequenced in a study of vaccination effects on CD4 cells after COVID-19. The antigens these receptors bind are not known. Antigen-specific CD4+ T cell clonotypes were called by their expansion after viral peptide-pool culture in ViraFEST. Subsequent to a culture period of around 10 days, CD4+ T cells were isolated. Prior SARS-CoV-2 infection was absent in the vaccine recipients, as shown by negative nucleocapsid antibodies. Clones were read by immunoSEQ multiplex PCR, and TCRdb kept only the in-frame ones, dropping some. Among about 73,000 clones, about 70% were seen once, and the ten largest hold 2.5% to 3%. The starting material was CD4+ T cells from PBMCs cultured with HCoV-NL63 spike peptides, obtained before COVID-19 vaccination. All receptors come from a human donor who received a COVID-19 vaccine.

The chain combines TRBV16 with TRBJ1-5; maybe TRBD1 (5 bases). This CDR3 region has 14 residues. V was clipped by 0 bases and J by 11 bases, with 14 bases between them. Germline V gene sequence: CDR1 KGHSY, CDR2 FQNENV. CDR3 sequence reads: CASSQSNSQGSQHF. The DNA for the CDR3 is TGTGCCAGCAGCCAATCGAATAGCCAGGGCTCCCAGCATTTT.

The J gene is TRBJ1-2, the V gene TRBV20-1; TRBD1 might be the D (5 bases). The CDR3 runs 11 residues. Trimming stripped 6 bases from V and 9 bases from J, with 14 bases between. The germline V gene has CDR1 DFQATT and CDR2 SNEGSKA (reference sequence). The CDR3 here is CSAPDSSRYTF. DNA of the CDR3: TGCAGTGCCCCAGACAGTTCTCGCTACACCTTC.

This chain links TRBV11-3 with TRBJ1-2; no reliable D call. Germline V gene data show CDR1 as SGHNT and CDR2 as YENEEA. The CDR3 is made up of 16 amino acids. Trimming took off 0 bases at V and 2 bases at J, with 13 bases between the two ends. The CDR3 DNA is TGTGCCAGCAGCTTAGATTGTACAGAACACAACTATGGCTACACCTTC. It specifies CASSLDCTEHNYGYTF.

The V and J genes are TRBV6-5 and TRBJ2-7; D may correspond to TRBD1 or TRBD2 (5 bases each). Between the trimmed V and J ends, which lost 6 bases and 7 bases, there was a span of 19 bases. This CDR3 comprises 14 residues. Germline CDR1 is MNHEY and CDR2 is SVGAGI. The CDR3 coding sequence is TGTGCCAGCAGCCGGGGACGGACTCCGGGGGAGCAGTACGTC. Amino acid sequence: CASSRGRTPGEQYV.

The genes are TRBV15 and TRBJ2-5; TRBD1 agrees at 12 bases. Germline V gene sequence: CDR1 LNHNV, CDR2 YYDKDF (reference sequence). The CDR3 runs 16 residues. The V and J ends lost 5 bases and 5 bases, in that order; junction bases with no gene match: 9. In DNA, the CDR3 is TGTGCCACCAGCCGTACGGGACAGGGGGCCGGGGAGACCCAGTACTTC. The encoded protein is CATSRTGQGAGETQYF.

V usage is TRBV19 and J usage is TRBJ2-2, with 7 bases identical to TRBD1. CDR3 size: 13 residues. The J segment lost 5 bases and the V segment lost 9 bases, leaving 6 bases of the junction unmatched. The V gene's germline CDR1 is LNHDA and CDR2 SQIVND (reference sequence). The CDR3 loop is CASKDRYTGELFF. In DNA form, the CDR3 reads TGTGCCAGCAAGGACAGGTATACCGGGGAGCTGTTTTTT.

CDR3 sequence: CASSSAGPSNQPQHF. The CDR3 DNA reads as TGTGCCAGCAGCTCCGCCGGGCCTAGCAATCAGCCCCAGCATTTT. The genes are TRBV2 and TRBJ1-5, with D hard to call. Trimming cost V 6 bases and J 0 bases, with 12 bases left between them. The CDR3 has 15 residues. Germline assignment: CDR1 SNHLY and CDR2 FYNNEI.

The J gene is TRBJ1-1, the V gene TRBV7-9; D not resolved. V lost 5 bases to trimming and J lost 1 base, with 8 bases between them. Germline V lookup: CDR1 SEHNR, CDR2 FQNEAQ (reference sequence). This CDR3 is built from 13 residues. CDR3 residues: CASSSQTNTEAFF. The DNA for the CDR3 is TGTGCCAGCAGCAGTCAGACGAACACTGAAGCTTTCTTT.

This sequence joins TRBV6-6 and TRBJ1-2; TRBD1 matches at 12 bases. The germline V gene has CDR1 MNHNY and CDR2 SVGAGI (reference sequence). The J segment lost 2 bases and the V segment lost 6 bases, leaving 13 bases of the junction unmatched. The CDR3 loop spans 18 amino acids. In DNA form, the CDR3 reads TGTGCCAGCAGCCGAGAAGGGACAGGGGGCGCGATAAACTATGGCTACACCTTC. It codes for CASSREGTGGAINYGYTF.

This rearrangement joins TRBV6-1 to TRBJ2-2, with D uncertain. The germline V gene has CDR1 MNHNS and CDR2 SASEGT. The CDR3 length is 14 residues. Trimming pared 3 bases from V and 0 bases from J, leaving 5 bases between. Here the CDR3 reads CASSEQANTGELFF. DNA for the CDR3: TGTGCCAGCAGTGAGCAAGCGAACACCGGGGAGCTGTTTTTT.

A few counts support this clone. The CDR3 sequence is CASSPRNSPNYGYTF. The CDR3 DNA sequence: TGTGCCAGCTCACCAAGGAATAGCCCTAACTATGGCTACACCTTC. J is TRBJ1-2 and V is TRBV18; D gene ambiguous. V lost 2 bases and J 0 bases, leaving 10 bases between the germline ends. Germline V gene data show CDR1 as KGHSH and CDR2 as LQKENI. There are 15 residues in the CDR3. Together with reference TRBV18 and TRBJ1-2, the CDR3 gives the full variable domain: NAGVMQNPRHLVRRRGQEARLRCSPMKGHSHVYWYRQLPEEGLKFMVYLQKENIIDESGMPKERFSAEFPKEGPSILRIQQVVRGDSAAYFCASSPRNSPNYGYTFGSGTRLTVV.

The chain is built from TRBV6-5 and TRBJ2-7; weak D call: TRBD1 (6 bases). The V end lost 6 bases, the J end lost 3 bases, and 12 bases lay between the germline ends. CDR1 and CDR2 from the germline V gene are MNHEY and SVGAGI. This CDR3 contains 13 residues. The CDR3 bases are TGTGCCAGCAGCCCAGGGGTGTACTACGAGCAGTACGTC. It specifies CASSPGVYYEQYV.

V and J are TRBV29-1 and TRBJ1-5, with D maybe TRBD1 (5 bases). Trimming removed 6 bases at V and 0 bases at J, with 15 bases between. Germline assignment: CDR1 SQVTM and CDR2 ANQGSEA. The length of the CDR3 is 15 residues. CDR3 sequence reads: CSVTGPIYSNQPQHF. CDR3 coding DNA: TGCAGCGTGACGGGACCGATCTATAGCAATCAGCCCCAGCATTTT.

The chain combines TRBV5-1 with TRBJ2-7; 7 bases map to TRBD1. The germline gives CDR1 SGHRS, CDR2 YFSETQ. The trim removed 0 bases at V and 0 bases at J, leaving 0 bases unmatched. CDR3 length equals 14 residues. CDR3 protein: CASSLGDSSYEQYV. CDR3 nucleotides: TGCGCCAGCAGCTTGGGGGACAGCTCCTACGAGCAGTACGTC.

This clone was seen more than once but under ten times. V and J are TRBV19 and TRBJ1-4; no firm D call. Germline loops: CDR1 LNHDA, CDR2 SQIVND (reference sequence). V gave up 4 bases and J gave up 7 bases, with 10 bases separating them. This CDR3 contains 13 residues. The CDR3 DNA sequence: TGTGCCAGTAGTAACCTTGGCAGTGAAAAACTGTTTTTT. This gives the protein CASSNLGSEKLFF.

The chain is built from TRBV29-1 and TRBJ2-5; D is possibly TRBD1 or TRBD2 (6 bases each). Trimming removed 2 bases from V and 3 bases from J, with 19 bases in between. From germline, CDR1 is SQVTM and CDR2 ANQGSEA. The CDR3 consists of 16 residues. CDR3 residues: CSVEIWSGARKETQYF. The CDR3 DNA sequence: TGCAGCGTTGAAATCTGGTCGGGGGCCCGTAAAGAGACCCAGTACTTC.

The gene calls are TRBV19 and TRBJ2-3; D unclear. V lost 6 bases and J 1 base, leaving 17 bases between the germline ends. This CDR3 is 16 amino acids long. Per germline, CDR1 LNHDA and CDR2 SQIVND (reference sequence). For the CDR3, the DNA is TGTGCCAGTAGCTCGCCCAGCCTAAGACGCACAGATACGCAGTATTTT. This sequence encodes CASSSPSLRRTDTQYF. Using reference TRBV19 and TRBJ2-3 for the parts outside the CDR3, the full variable domain is DGGITQSPKYLFRKEGQNVTLSCEQNLNHDAMYWYRQDPGQGLRLIYYSQIVNDFQKGDIAEGYSVSREKKESFPLTVTSAQKNPTAFYLCASSSPSLRRTDTQYFGPGTRLTVL.

The sample holds a few counts of this clone. This chain joins TRBV10-1 and TRBJ2-5; D not resolved. This CDR3 has 13 amino acids. Germline V gene data show CDR1 as WNHNN and CDR2 as SYGVQD (reference sequence). V lost 8 bases and J 0 bases, leaving 10 bases between the germline ends. This CDR3 reads CASEPKYQETQYF. DNA for the CDR3: TGCGCCAGCGAACCCAAGTACCAAGAGACCCAGTACTTC.

The chain is built from TRBV5-1 and TRBJ2-2, with D hard to call. Between the trimmed V and J ends, which lost 8 bases and 6 bases, there was a span of 14 bases. Per germline, CDR1 SGHRS and CDR2 YFSETQ. This CDR3 contains 13 residues. The CDR3 sequence is CASRRALPGELFF. DNA for the CDR3: TGCGCCAGTAGACGGGCTCTGCCCGGGGAGCTGTTTTTT.

This CDR3 reads CASSWGQGAGNQPQHF. The CDR3 DNA follows: TGTGCCAGCAGTTGGGGACAGGGGGCTGGAAATCAGCCCCAGCATTTT. This rearrangement joins TRBV6-5 to TRBJ1-5, with TRBD1 matching over 12 bases. Germline V gives CDR1 MNHEY, CDR2 SVGAGI. The CDR3 runs 16 residues. The V gene end was trimmed by 4 bases and the J gene end by 4 bases; junction bases not matched to a gene: 5.

This chain connects TRBV10-1 to TRBJ2-1; TRBD2 agrees at 8 bases. CDR3 size: 18 residues. After removal of 7 bases from V and 2 bases from J, the junction contained 16 bases not matched to a gene. The V gene's germline CDR1 is WNHNN and CDR2 SYGVQD (reference sequence). DNA of the CDR3: TGCGCCAGCAACAGGAACTCTCCCGGGGGGGAGACCTACAATGAGCAGTTCTTC. This encodes CASNRNSPGGETYNEQFF.

This clone was picked up a small number of times. V is TRBV4-2 and J is TRBJ1-6; 8 bases match TRBD1. This CDR3 comprises 17 residues. J lost 7 bases, V lost 3 bases, and 11 bases had no gene match. Germline V lookup: CDR1 LGHNA, CDR2 YNFKEQ. DNA for the CDR3: TGTGCCAGCAGCCATTCCCAAGCCAGGGGGCAGAATTCACCCCTCCACTTT. Encoded protein: CASSHSQARGQNSPLHF.